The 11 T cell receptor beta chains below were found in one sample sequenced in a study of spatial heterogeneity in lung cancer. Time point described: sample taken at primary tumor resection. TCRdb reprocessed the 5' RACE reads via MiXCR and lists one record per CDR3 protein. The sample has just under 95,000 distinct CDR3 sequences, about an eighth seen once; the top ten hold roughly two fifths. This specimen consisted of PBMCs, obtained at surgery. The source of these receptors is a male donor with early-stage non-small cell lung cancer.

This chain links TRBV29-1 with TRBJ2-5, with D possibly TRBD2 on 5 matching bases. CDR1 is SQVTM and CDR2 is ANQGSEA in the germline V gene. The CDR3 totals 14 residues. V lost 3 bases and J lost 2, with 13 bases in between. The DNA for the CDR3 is TGCAGCGTTGATTCGTCTAGCAGACAAGAGACCCAGTACTTC. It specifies CSVDSSSRQETQYF.

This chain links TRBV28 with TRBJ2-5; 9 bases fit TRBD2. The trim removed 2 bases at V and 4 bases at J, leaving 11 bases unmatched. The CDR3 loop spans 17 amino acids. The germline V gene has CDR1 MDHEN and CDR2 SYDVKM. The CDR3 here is CASSLPSGNLLRETQYF. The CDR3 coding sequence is TGTGCCAGCAGTTTACCTAGCGGGAACCTTCTTAGAGAGACCCAGTACTTC.

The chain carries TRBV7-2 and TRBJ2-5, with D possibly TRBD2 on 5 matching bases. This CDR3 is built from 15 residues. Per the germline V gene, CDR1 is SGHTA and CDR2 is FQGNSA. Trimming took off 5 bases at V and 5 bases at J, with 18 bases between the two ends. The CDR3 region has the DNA TGTGCCAGCAGCCTCCCCCACGCGGGCGGGGAGACCCAGTACTTC. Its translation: CASSLPHAGGETQYF.

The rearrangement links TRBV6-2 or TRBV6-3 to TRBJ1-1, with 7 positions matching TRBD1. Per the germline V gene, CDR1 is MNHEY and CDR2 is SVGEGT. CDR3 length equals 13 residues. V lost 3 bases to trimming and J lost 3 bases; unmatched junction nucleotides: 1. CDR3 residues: CASSYTGDTEAFF. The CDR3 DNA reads TGTGCCAGCAGTTATACAGGGGACACTGAAGCTTTCTTT.

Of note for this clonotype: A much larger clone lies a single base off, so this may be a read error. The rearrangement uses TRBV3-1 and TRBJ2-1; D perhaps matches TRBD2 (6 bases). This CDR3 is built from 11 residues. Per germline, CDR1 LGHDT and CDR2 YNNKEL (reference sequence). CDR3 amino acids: CAGSQDGGLIF. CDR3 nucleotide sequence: TGTGCCGGCAGCCAAGACGGGGGATTGATCTTC.

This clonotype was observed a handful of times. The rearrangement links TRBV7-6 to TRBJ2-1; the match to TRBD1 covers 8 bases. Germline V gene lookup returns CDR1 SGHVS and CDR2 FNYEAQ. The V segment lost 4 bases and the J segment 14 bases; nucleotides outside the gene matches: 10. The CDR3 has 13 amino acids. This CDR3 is CASSSEATGEEFF. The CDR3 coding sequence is TGTGCCAGCAGCTCAGAAGCGACAGGGGAAGAGTTCTTC.

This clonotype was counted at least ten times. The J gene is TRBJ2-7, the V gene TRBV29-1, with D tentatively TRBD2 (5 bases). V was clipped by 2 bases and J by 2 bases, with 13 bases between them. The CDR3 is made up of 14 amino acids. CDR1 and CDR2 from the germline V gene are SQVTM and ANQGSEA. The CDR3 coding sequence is TGCAGCGTTGAAAAATCCGGGATCCCCTACGAGCAGTACTTC. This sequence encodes CSVEKSGIPYEQYF.

The CDR3 nucleotides are TGCAGTGCTAGAGTGGTGCTGAGTGAGCAGTTCTTC. The encoded protein is CSARVVLSEQFF. The chain has TRBV20-1 and TRBJ2-1, with unresolved D. The CDR3 length is 12 residues. V was cut by 1 base and J by 9 bases, with 10 bases left in between. CDR1 is DFQATT and CDR2 is SNEGSKA in the germline V gene (reference sequence).

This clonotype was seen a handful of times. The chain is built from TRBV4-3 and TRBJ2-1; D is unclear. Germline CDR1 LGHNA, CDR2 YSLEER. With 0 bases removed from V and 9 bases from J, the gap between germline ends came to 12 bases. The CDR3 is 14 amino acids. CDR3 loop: CASSQDHGVAEQFF. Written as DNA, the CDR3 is TGCGCCAGCAGCCAAGATCACGGAGTTGCTGAGCAGTTCTTC.

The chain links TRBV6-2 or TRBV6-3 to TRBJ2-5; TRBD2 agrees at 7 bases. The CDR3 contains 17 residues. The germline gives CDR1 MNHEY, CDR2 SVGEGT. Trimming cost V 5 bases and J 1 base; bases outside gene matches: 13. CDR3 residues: CASSIPTWREIQETQYF. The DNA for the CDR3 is TGTGCCAGCAGTATCCCCACATGGCGGGAGATCCAAGAGACCCAGTACTTC.

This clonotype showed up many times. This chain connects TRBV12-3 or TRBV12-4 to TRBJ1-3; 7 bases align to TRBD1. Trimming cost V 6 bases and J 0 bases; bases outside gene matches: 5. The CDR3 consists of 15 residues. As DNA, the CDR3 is TGTGCCAGCAGGACACAGGGGAGCTCTGGAAACACCATATATTTT. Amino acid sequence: CASRTQGSSGNTIYF.